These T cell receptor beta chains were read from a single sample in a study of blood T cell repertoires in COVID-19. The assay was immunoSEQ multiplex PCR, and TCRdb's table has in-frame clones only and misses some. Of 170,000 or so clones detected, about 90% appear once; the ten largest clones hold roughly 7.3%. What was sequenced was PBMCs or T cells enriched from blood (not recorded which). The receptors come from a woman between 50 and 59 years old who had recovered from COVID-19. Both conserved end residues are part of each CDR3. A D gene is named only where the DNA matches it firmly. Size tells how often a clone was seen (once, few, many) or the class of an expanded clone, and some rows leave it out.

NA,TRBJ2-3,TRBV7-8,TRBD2,CASSLVGLAGAATQYF,TGTGCCAGCAGCTTAGTGGGACTAGCGGGAGCGGCTACGCAGTATTTT
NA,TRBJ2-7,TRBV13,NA,CASSLWDSTSGEQYF,TGTGCCAGCAGCCTATGGGACTCCACGTCCGGCGAGCAGTACTTC
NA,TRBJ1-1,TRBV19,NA,CASSIQGNTEAFF,TGTGCCAGTAGTATTCAGGGGAACACTGAAGCTTTCTTT
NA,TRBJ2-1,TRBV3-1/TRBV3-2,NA,CASSQEVSSFHEQFF,TGTGCCAGCAGCCAAGAGGTGTCTAGCTTCCATGAGCAGTTCTTC
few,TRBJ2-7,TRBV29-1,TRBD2,CSVLTSGRAGGSYEQYF,TGCAGCGTTCTGACTAGCGGGAGGGCCGGAGGGTCCTACGAGCAGTACTTC
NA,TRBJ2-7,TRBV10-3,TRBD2,CAISGDGRARNEQYF,TGTGCCATCAGTGGGGACGGGAGGGCCCGGAACGAGCAGTACTTC
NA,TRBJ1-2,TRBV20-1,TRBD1,CSASGRQGSNYGYTF,TGCAGTGCTAGTGGGAGACAGGGAAGTAACTATGGCTACACCTTC
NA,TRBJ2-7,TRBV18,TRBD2,CASSPSFLNSGRVGEQYF,TGTGCCAGCTCACCCTCATTCCTCAATAGCGGGAGGGTGGGCGAGCAGTACTTC
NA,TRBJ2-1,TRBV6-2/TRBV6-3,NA,CASSYSHNEQFF,TGTGCCAGCAGTTACAGCCACAATGAGCAGTTCTTC
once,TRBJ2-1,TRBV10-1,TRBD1,CASSVRQGTRNEQFF,TGCGCCAGCAGTGTAAGACAGGGGACGCGCAATGAGCAGTTCTTC
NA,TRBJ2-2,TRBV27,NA,CASSSQGRAGELFF,TGTGCCAGCAGCTCCCAGGGGAGGGCCGGGGAGCTGTTTTTT
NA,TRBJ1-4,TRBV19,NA,CASSIGRGTNEKLFF,TGTGCCAGTAGTATAGGGCGGGGGACTAATGAAAAACTGTTTTTT
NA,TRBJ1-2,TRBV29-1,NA,CSVDVPGSQYGYTF,TGCAGCGTTGATGTTCCCGGGAGCCAATATGGCTACACCTTC
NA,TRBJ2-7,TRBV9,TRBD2,CASSAQLAGGPQEQYF,TGTGCCAGCAGCGCCCAACTAGCGGGAGGGCCGCAAGAGCAGTACTTC
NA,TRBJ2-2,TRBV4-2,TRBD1,CASAQGGTGDMNTGELFF,TGTGCCAGCGCGCAGGGTGGGACAGGTGACATGAACACCGGGGAGCTGTTTTTT
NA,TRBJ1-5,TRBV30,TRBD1,CAWSRGTGFQPQHF,TGTGCCTGGAGTCGAGGGACAGGATTTCAGCCCCAGCATTTT
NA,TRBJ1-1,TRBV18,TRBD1,CASSLIRDSEAFF,TGTGCCAGCTCACTTATCCGGGACAGTGAAGCTTTCTTT
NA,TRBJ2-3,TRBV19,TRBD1,CASSLRGPRTDTQYF,TGTGCCAGTAGTCTCAGGGGGCCCCGCACAGATACGCAGTATTTT
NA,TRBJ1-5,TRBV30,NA,CAWDGAYSNQPQHF,TGTGCCTGGGACGGAGCATATAGCAATCAGCCCCAGCATTTT
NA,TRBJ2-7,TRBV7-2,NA,CASSFSGTAYEQYF,TGTGCCAGCAGCTTTAGCGGGACAGCCTACGAGCAGTACTTC
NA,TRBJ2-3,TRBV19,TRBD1,CASSSYRGPGTDTQYF,TGTGCCAGTAGTTCTTACAGGGGGCCGGGCACAGATACGCAGTATTTT
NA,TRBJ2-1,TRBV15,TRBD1,CATSIGGRNNEQFF,TGTGCCACCAGCATAGGGGGCCGGAACAATGAGCAGTTCTTC
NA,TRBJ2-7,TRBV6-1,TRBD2,CASSELAGVTYEQYF,TGTGCCAGCAGTGAACTAGCGGGGGTTACCTACGAGCAGTACTTC
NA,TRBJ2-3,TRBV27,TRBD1,CASSRTGPSTDTQYF,TGTGCCAGCAGCCGGACAGGACCTAGCACAGATACGCAGTATTTT
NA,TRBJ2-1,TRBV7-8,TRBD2,CASTLRRVRGGSRDNEQFF,TGTGCCAGCACACTACGCAGGGTACGAGGCGGGAGTCGGGACAATGAGCAGTTCTTC
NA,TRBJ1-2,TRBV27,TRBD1,CASSFQGAGYGYTF,TGTGCCAGCAGTTTTCAGGGGGCTGGCTATGGCTACACCTTC
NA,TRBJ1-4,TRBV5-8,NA,CASSLGTGKEGEKLFF,TGTGCCAGCAGCCTGGGAACAGGGAAGGAAGGGGAAAAACTGTTTTTT
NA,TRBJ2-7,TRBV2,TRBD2,CASLRASGRGNEQYF,TGTGCCAGCCTCAGGGCTAGCGGGAGAGGCAACGAGCAGTACTTC
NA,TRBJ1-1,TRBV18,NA,CASSPGQWNTEAFF,TGTGCCAGCTCACCAGGGCAATGGAACACTGAAGCTTTCTTT
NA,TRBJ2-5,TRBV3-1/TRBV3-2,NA,CASNPSGGDSQETQYF,TGTGCCAGCAACCCCTCGGGCGGGGACAGCCAAGAGACCCAGTACTTC
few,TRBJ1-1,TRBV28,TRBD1,CASSAPGGTNTEAFF,TGTGCCAGCAGTGCCCCAGGGGGGACGAACACTGAAGCTTTCTTT
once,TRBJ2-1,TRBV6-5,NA,CASSYESNYNEQFF,TGTGCCAGCAGTTACGAGTCGAACTACAATGAGCAGTTCTTC
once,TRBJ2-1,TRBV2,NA,CASSDPRQGYNEQFF,TGTGCCAGCAGCGACCCTCGGCAGGGCTACAATGAGCAGTTCTTC
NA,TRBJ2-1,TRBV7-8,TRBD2,CASSLGGLAGVNEQFF,TGTGCCAGCAGCTTAGGAGGACTAGCGGGAGTAAACGAGCAGTTCTTC
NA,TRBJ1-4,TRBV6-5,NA,CASSLGAANEKLFF,TGTGCCAGCAGTCTGGGGGCGGCTAATGAAAAACTGTTTTTT
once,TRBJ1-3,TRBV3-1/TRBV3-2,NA,CASSQGSGRAGNTIYF,TGTGCCAGCAGCCAAGGAAGCGGGAGGGCTGGAAACACCATATATTTT
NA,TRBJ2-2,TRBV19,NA,CASSIPGRRGTGELFF,TGTGCCAGTAGTATTCCGGGACGGAGGGGTACCGGGGAGCTGTTTTTT
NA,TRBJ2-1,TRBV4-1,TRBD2,CASSQEGSGANNEQFF,TGCGCCAGCAGCCAAGAGGGCAGCGGGGCTAACAATGAGCAGTTCTTC
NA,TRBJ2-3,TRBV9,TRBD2,CASSVTSGGTTDTQYF,TGTGCCAGCAGCGTCACTAGCGGAGGTACCACAGATACGCAGTATTTT
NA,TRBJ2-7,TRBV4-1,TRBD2,CASSHQLSGRLYEQYF,TGCGCCAGCAGCCATCAGTTAAGCGGGAGGCTGTACGAGCAGTACTTC